Listed here are 28 T cell receptor beta chains from one sample, sequenced in a study of blood T cell repertoires in COVID-19. This table comes from immunoSEQ multiplex PCR, and its TCRdb copy is limited to in-frame clones, with some not included. This sample carries 150,000 to 200,000 clones, 75% to 85% of them seen once, and the ten largest clones take around 5.4%. The sequenced sample consisted of peripheral blood. The origin of the receptors is a woman in her thirties or forties with COVID-19, enrolled during active disease.

The rearrangement uses TRBV29-1 and TRBJ2-5; D not resolved. V was shortened by 3 bases and J by 7 bases, with 9 bases between the two germline ends. CDR1 is SQVTM, CDR2 ANQGSEA, per germline. The CDR3 sequence is 11 residues long. CDR3 DNA: TGCAGCGTTGATGTAGCTCGGACCCAGTACTTC. This codes for CSVDVARTQYF.

The chain recombines TRBV7-8 with TRBJ2-1, with D possibly TRBD2 on 6 matching bases. Looked up from germline, CDR1 is SGHVS and CDR2 is FQNEAQ. V was clipped by 3 bases and J by 5 bases, with 11 bases between them. The CDR3 contains 14 residues. The CDR3 is CASSFGTSDNEQFF. The CDR3 nucleotides read TGTGCCAGCAGCTTTGGGACTTCCGACAATGAGCAGTTCTTC.

This chain connects TRBV2 to TRBJ2-2, with D unresolved. The CDR3 sequence is 13 residues long. Per the germline V gene, CDR1 is SNHLY and CDR2 is FYNNEI. Trimming removed 5 bases from V and 4 bases from J, with 8 bases in between. CDR3 in amino acids: CASSLLPTGELFF. The CDR3 nucleotides read TGTGCCAGCAGTCTTCTTCCCACCGGGGAGCTGTTTTTT.

The V gene is TRBV5-5, the J gene TRBJ1-2; D might be TRBD1 (5 bases). CDR3 size: 12 residues. Trimming left V 8 bases short and J 0 bases short, with 8 bases between. Germline CDR1 is SGHKS and CDR2 is YYEKEE (reference sequence). The CDR3 reads CASQGSNYGYTF. CDR3 coding DNA: TGTGCCAGTCAGGGTTCTAACTATGGCTACACCTTC.

The CDR3 DNA sequence: TGTGCCAGCAGCCCCGATGGCCTAGATACGCAGTATTTT. It is translated as CASSPDGLDTQYF. The chain joins TRBV11-1 to TRBJ2-3, with unresolved D. The germline V and J ends were trimmed by 5 bases and 5 bases, with 11 bases remaining between them. The CDR3 runs 13 residues. Germline values: CDR1 SGHAT, CDR2 FQDESV (reference sequence).

The chain has TRBV5-4 and TRBJ1-2, with TRBD1 identical over 7 bases. The CDR3 runs to 14 residues. Per germline, CDR1 SGHNT and CDR2 YYREEE (reference sequence). The junction had 9 bases not matched to a gene; V was cut back by 4 bases and J by 6 bases. CDR3 nucleotide sequence: TGTGCCAGCAGCCCCGGGACAGAGAAGGATGGCTACACCTTC. It codes for CASSPGTEKDGYTF.

This clone has a handful of counts. The CDR3 is CAMGTSGTYEQYF. The CDR3 coding sequence is TGTGCCATGGGGACTAGCGGGACCTACGAGCAGTACTTC. The J gene is TRBJ2-7, the V gene TRBV10-3; 13 bases agree with TRBD2. V shed 9 bases and J 2 bases; nucleotides not matched to a gene: 1. The CDR3 extends over 13 amino acids. From germline, CDR1 is ENHRY and CDR2 SYGVKD.

The chain joins TRBV29-1 to TRBJ1-1; no reliable D call. Germline CDR1 and CDR2: SQVTM and ANQGSEA. V was cut by 3 bases and J by 11 bases, with 16 bases left in between. The CDR3 is made up of 12 amino acids. The CDR3 loop is CSVDVSFHAAFF. CDR3 nucleotide sequence: TGCAGCGTTGATGTAAGCTTCCACGCGGCTTTCTTT.

The rearrangement joins TRBV19 to TRBJ2-2; TRBD2 is a possible D gene (5 bases). CDR1 is LNHDA, CDR2 SQIVND, per germline (reference sequence). This CDR3 region has 15 residues. Trimming took off 6 bases at V and 2 bases at J, with 13 bases between the two ends. The CDR3 sequence: CASSLSAVNTGELFF. The CDR3 DNA is TGTGCCAGTAGCCTATCAGCGGTAAACACCGGGGAGCTGTTTTTT.

V and J are TRBV5-1 and TRBJ1-1, with D unresolved. CDR3 size: 14 residues. Trimming took off 3 bases at V and 3 bases at J, with 12 bases between the two ends. Germline loops: CDR1 SGHRS, CDR2 YFSETQ. The CDR3 sequence: CASSWSQRDTEAFF. For the CDR3, the DNA is TGCGCCAGCAGCTGGTCGCAACGGGACACTGAAGCTTTCTTT.

The J gene is TRBJ1-1, the V gene TRBV20-1, with D possibly matching TRBD1 (6 bases). Germline-derived CDR1 and CDR2 are DFQATT and SNEGSKA (reference sequence). CDR3 size: 9 residues. CDR3 residues: CSTGQEAFF. In nucleotides, the CDR3 is TGCAGCACGGGACAAGAAGCTTTCTTT.

The chain joins TRBV5-6 to TRBJ1-2, with D unresolved. This CDR3 is 12 amino acids long. The V gene's germline CDR1 is SGHDT and CDR2 YYEEEE. With 1 base removed from V and 8 bases from J, the gap between germline ends came to 9 bases. CDR3 in DNA: TGTGCCAGCAGCTTGACTCAACTAGGCTACACCTTC. Protein: CASSLTQLGYTF.

The CDR3 sequence: CASMQNRGHPPLRNTEAFF. CDR3 DNA sequence: TGTGCCAGCATGCAAAACAGGGGGCATCCTCCCTTGAGGAACACTGAAGCTTTCTTT. This rearrangement joins TRBV21-1 to TRBJ1-1; no check of the table's D call, TRBD1, against the DNA was made. TRBV21-1 is a pseudogene. The CDR3 extends over 19 amino acids.

The gene calls are TRBV3-1 (or the pseudogene TRBV3-2) and TRBJ2-3; 11 positions match TRBD2. The germline gives CDR1 LGHDT, CDR2 YNNKEL (reference sequence). V gave up 1 base and J gave up 6 bases; unmatched junction bases: 6. The CDR3 extends over 16 amino acids. In nucleotides, the CDR3 is TGTGCCAGCAGCCAAGTAGCTAGCGGGGGGCGGGATACGCAGTATTTT. This codes for CASSQVASGGRDTQYF.

V is TRBV7-2 and J is TRBJ2-5; TRBD1 aligns across 8 bases. With 5 bases clipped from V and 5 bases from J, the junction kept 10 bases outside the gene matches. CDR1 and CDR2 (germline): SGHTA, FQGNSA. This CDR3 has 15 amino acids. The CDR3 spells CASSNARTGRETQYF. As DNA, the CDR3 is TGTGCCAGCAGCAATGCTCGGACAGGGAGGGAGACCCAGTACTTC.

The V and J genes are TRBV7-9 and TRBJ1-5; a possible D gene is TRBD1 (5 bases). This CDR3 has 12 amino acids. Germline V gene sequence: CDR1 SEHNR, CDR2 FQNEAQ (reference sequence). Between the trimmed V and J ends, which lost 2 bases and 12 bases, there was a span of 11 bases. In nucleotides, the CDR3 is TGTGCCAGCAGCTTAACGGGGGAGCGCCAGCATTTT. Translated: CASSLTGERQHF. Together with reference TRBV7-9 and TRBJ1-5, the CDR3 gives the full variable domain: DTGVSQNPRHKITKRGQNVTFRCDPISEHNRLYWYRQTLGQGPEFLTYFQNEAQLEKSRLLSDRFSAERPKGSFSTLEIQRTEQGDSAMYLCASSLTGERQHFGDGTRLSIL.

This chain uses TRBV6-5 with TRBJ2-7; TRBD1 matches at 9 bases. J gave up 5 bases and V 0 bases, and 8 bases lay outside the gene matches. The CDR3 extends over 16 amino acids. Per the germline V gene, CDR1 is MNHEY and CDR2 is SVGAGI. The CDR3, as DNA: TGTGCCAGCAGTTACTCCCCCTGGACAGGGGATAACGAGCAGTACTTC. Amino acid sequence: CASSYSPWTGDNEQYF.

The chain couples TRBV9 to TRBJ1-1, with D possibly matching TRBD1 (5 bases). V lost 5 bases to trimming and J lost 5 bases, with 13 bases between them. Germline loops: CDR1 SGDLS, CDR2 YYNGEE. The CDR3 is 13 amino acids. The CDR3 sequence: CASREGDLTEAFF. The CDR3 DNA sequence: TGTGCCAGCAGGGAAGGGGACTTAACTGAAGCTTTCTTT.

This clone was detected once. The rearrangement joins TRBV19 to TRBJ1-4, with 7 bases that match TRBD1. This CDR3 has 15 amino acids. V lost 1 base, J lost 8 bases, and 7 bases stayed unmatched. Looked up from germline, CDR1 is LNHDA and CDR2 is SQIVND (reference sequence). The CDR3 protein is CASSIVSGTAEKLFF. DNA of the CDR3: TGTGCCAGTAGTATAGTATCGGGGACAGCGGAAAAACTGTTTTTT.

Of note for this clone: This same CDR3 is encoded by further DNA sequences in the sample. This chain connects TRBV18 to TRBJ1-1; the D gene is possibly TRBD1 (5 bases). This CDR3 is built from 14 residues. The V end lost 3 bases, the J end lost 0 bases, and 8 bases lay between the germline ends. Germline assignment: CDR1 KGHSH and CDR2 LQKENI. The CDR3 region has the DNA TGTGCCAGCTCACCGACAGCCTTGAACACTGAAGCTTTCTTT. Its protein product is CASSPTALNTEAFF.

V gene TRBV19 combines with J gene TRBJ1-1; possibly TRBD1 for D (5 bases). Germline values: CDR1 LNHDA, CDR2 SQIVND (reference sequence). V was trimmed by 4 bases and J by 0 bases, leaving 9 bases between them. The CDR3 contains 14 residues. CDR3 nucleotides: TGTGCCAGTAGTAAAGGGACTCTGAACACTGAAGCTTTCTTT. Translated, it gives CASSKGTLNTEAFF.

This chain links TRBV30 with TRBJ2-5; 10 nucleotides match TRBD2. Germline assignment: CDR1 GTSNPN and CDR2 SVGIG (reference sequence). CDR3 size: 15 residues. The ends lost 7 bases at V and 2 bases at J; junction bases unmatched: 10. The CDR3 loop reads CAYKSGLARQETQYF. The CDR3 bases are TGTGCCTACAAATCGGGACTAGCGAGGCAAGAGACCCAGTACTTC. The variable domain in full, completed from reference TRBV30 and TRBJ2-5, reads SQTIHQWPATLVQPVGSPLSLECTVEGTSNPNLYWYRQAAGRGLQLLFYSVGIGQISSEVPQNLSASRPQDRQFILSSKKLLLSDSGFYLCAYKSGLARQETQYFGPGTRLLVL.

The chain uses TRBV11-2 and TRBJ2-1; D possibly corresponds to TRBD2 (5 bases). Germline V lookup: CDR1 SGHAT, CDR2 FQNNGV. The CDR3 sequence is 15 residues long. V was clipped by 6 bases and J by 9 bases, with 21 bases between them. This CDR3 is CASSEGLGPVGEQFF. The CDR3 coding sequence is TGTGCCAGCAGTGAGGGTTTGGGCCCCGTCGGTGAGCAGTTCTTC. Looking up the rest from reference TRBV11-2 and TRBJ2-1 gives the full variable domain: EAGVAQSPRYKIIEKRQSVAFWCNPISGHATLYWYQQILGQGPKLLIQFQNNGVVDDSQLPKDRFSAERLKGVDSTLKIQPAKLEDSAVYLCASSEGLGPVGEQFFGPGTRLTVL.

The V call is TRBV18, the J call TRBJ1-6, with a weak D call TRBD1 (5 bases). V gave up 10 bases and J gave up 5 bases, with 9 bases separating them. This CDR3 is built from 12 residues. CDR1 KGHSH and CDR2 LQKENI come from the germline V gene. In DNA form, the CDR3 reads TGTGCCACGGGAGGGGATAATTCACCCCTCCACTTT. Amino acid sequence: CATGGDNSPLHF.

This clone was detected only a few times. V and J are TRBV7-2 and TRBJ2-5, with 10 positions matching TRBD2. Per germline, CDR1 SGHTA and CDR2 FQGNSA. This CDR3 has 17 amino acids. The V gene end was trimmed by 0 bases and the J gene end by 9 bases; junction bases not matched to a gene: 13. The CDR3 here is CASSLAGTSGERRAQYF. Here the CDR3 DNA reads TGTGCCAGCAGCTTAGCGGGAACTAGCGGGGAGAGAAGGGCCCAGTACTTC.

The chain combines TRBV7-9 with TRBJ1-4; weak D call: TRBD1 (6 bases). The CDR3 covers 15 residues. CDR1 and CDR2 from the germline V gene are SEHNR and FQNEAQ (reference sequence). V shed 5 bases and J shed 8 bases, with 18 bases lying between them. CDR3 sequence reads: CASSRGDTSREKLFF. Here the CDR3 DNA reads TGTGCCAGCAGCCGAGGGGACACCTCGCGGGAAAAACTGTTTTTT.

This chain's CDR3 is CASSGGANTGELFF. The CDR3, as DNA: TGTGCCTCTTCGGGGGGCGCGAACACCGGGGAGCTGTTTTTT. The rearrangement links TRBV19 to TRBJ2-2; possibly TRBD2 for D (7 bases). Germline V gene lookup returns CDR1 LNHDA and CDR2 SQIVND (reference sequence). The length of the CDR3 is 14 residues. V was shortened by 11 bases and J by 0 bases, with 13 bases between the two germline ends. Full variable domain (missing parts from reference TRBV19 and TRBJ2-2): DGGITQSPKYLFRKEGQNVTLSCEQNLNHDAMYWYRQDPGQGLRLIYYSQIVNDFQKGDIAEGYSVSREKKESFPLTVTSAQKNPTAFYLCASSGGANTGELFFGEGSRLTVL.

The sample holds one count of this clone. J is TRBJ2-7 and V is TRBV7-7; D uncertain. The CDR3 has 15 amino acids. Germline V gene lookup returns CDR1 SSHAT and CDR2 FNYEAQ (reference sequence). The V and J ends lost 1 base and 0 bases respectively, with 10 bases between them. CDR3 in amino acids: CASSLGPSSSYEQYF. The CDR3 nucleotides read TGTGCCAGCAGCTTAGGGCCCTCATCCTCCTACGAGCAGTACTTC.